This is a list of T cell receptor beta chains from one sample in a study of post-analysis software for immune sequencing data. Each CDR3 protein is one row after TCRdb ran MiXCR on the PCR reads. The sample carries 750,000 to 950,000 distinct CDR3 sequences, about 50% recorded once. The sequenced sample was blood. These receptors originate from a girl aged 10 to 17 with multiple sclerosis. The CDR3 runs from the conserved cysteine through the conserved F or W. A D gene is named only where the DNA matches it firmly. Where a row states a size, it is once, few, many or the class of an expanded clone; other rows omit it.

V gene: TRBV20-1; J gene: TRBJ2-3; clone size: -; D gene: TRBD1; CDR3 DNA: TGCAGTGCTAGGAGGGGGCAAGATACGCAGTATTTT; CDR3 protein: CSARRGQDTQYF
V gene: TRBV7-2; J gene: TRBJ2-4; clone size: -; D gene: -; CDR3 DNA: TGTGCCAGCAGCTCGTCATGGGACTCCTTAACCGCCAAAAACATTCAGTACTTC; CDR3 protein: CASSSSWDSLTAKNIQYF
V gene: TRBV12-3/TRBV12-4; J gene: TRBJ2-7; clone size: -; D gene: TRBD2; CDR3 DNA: TGTGCCAGCAGTTTAGCTAGCGGGCTACCTAGAGACAATGAGCAGTACTTC; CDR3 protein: CASSLASGLPRDNEQYF
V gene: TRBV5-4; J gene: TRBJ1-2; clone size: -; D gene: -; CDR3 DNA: TGTGCCAGCAGCTTGTCCGCAGATAGCTACACCTTC; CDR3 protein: CASSLSADSYTF
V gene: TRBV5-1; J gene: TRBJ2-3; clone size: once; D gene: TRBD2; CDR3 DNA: TGCGCCAGCAGCTTATCCGGGACTAGCCGGGGGGATACGCAGTATTTT; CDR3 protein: CASSLSGTSRGDTQYF
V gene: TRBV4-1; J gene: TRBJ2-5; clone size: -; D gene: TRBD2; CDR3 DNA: TGCGCCAGCAGCCAAGATCAAGCGGGGGGCCTTCAAGAGACCCAGTACTTC; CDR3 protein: CASSQDQAGGLQETQYF
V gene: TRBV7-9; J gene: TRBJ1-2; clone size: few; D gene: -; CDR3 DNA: TGTGCCAGCAGCTTATCTTCAAGGGCTGGCGGCTACACCTTC; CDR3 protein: CASSLSSRAGGYTF
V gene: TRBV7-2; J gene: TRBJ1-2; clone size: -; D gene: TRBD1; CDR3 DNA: TGTGCCAGCAGCCCCGGACAGGGGGTAAATGGCTACACCTTC; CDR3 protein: CASSPGQGVNGYTF
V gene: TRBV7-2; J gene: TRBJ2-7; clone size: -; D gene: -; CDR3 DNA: TGTGCCAGCAGCTTAAATGGCAGAGGGACGTACGAGCAGTACTTC; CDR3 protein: CASSLNGRGTYEQYF
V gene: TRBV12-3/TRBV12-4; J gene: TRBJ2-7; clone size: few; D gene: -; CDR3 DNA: TGTGCCAGCAGTCCGATGGGGGGACCCTACGAGCAGTACTTC; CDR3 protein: CASSPMGGPYEQYF
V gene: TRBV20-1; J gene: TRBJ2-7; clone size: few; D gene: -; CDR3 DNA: TGCAGTGCTAGAGGCCCGGGTATACACGAGCAGTACTTC; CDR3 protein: CSARGPGIHEQYF
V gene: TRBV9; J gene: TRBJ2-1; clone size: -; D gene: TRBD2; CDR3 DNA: TGTGCCAGCAGCCGTGGACTAGCGGGGGGGCAAGCGAACAATGAGCAGTTCTTC; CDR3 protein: CASSRGLAGGQANNEQFF
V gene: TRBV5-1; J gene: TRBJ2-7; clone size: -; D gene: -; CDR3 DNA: TGCGCCAGCAGCTTGCAGTCCCCCAAAGAGGCCCAGTACTTC; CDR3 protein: CASSLQSPKEAQYF
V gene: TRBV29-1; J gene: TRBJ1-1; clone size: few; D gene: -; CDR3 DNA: TGCAGCGTTGTACCGGGAATAGAGGCTTTCTTT; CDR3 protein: CSVVPGIEAFF
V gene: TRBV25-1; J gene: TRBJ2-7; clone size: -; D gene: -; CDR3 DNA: TGTGCCAGCAGTGAGGCAGGGGAAACCTACGAGCAGTACTTC; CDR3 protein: CASSEAGETYEQYF
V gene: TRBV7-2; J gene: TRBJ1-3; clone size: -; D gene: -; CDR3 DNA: TGTGCCAGCAGCCAACAGGGTTACTCTGGAAACACCATATATTTT; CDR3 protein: CASSQQGYSGNTIYF
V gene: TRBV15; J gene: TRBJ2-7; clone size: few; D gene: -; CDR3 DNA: TGTGCCACCAGTGAAATAGGGAGTGGTATCTACGAGCAGTACTTC; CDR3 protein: CATSEIGSGIYEQYF
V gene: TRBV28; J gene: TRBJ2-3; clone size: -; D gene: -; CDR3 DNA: TGTGCCAGCCGTGACAGCCGCACAGATACGCAGTATTTT; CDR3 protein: CASRDSRTDTQYF
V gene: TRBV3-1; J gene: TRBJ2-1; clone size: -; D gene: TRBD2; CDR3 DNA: TGTGCCAGCAGCCAAGAGTCCCTCAGACTAGCGGGAGGGAATGAGCAGTTCTTC; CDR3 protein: CASSQESLRLAGGNEQFF
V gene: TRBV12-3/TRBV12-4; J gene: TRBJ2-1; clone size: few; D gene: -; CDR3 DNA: TGTGCCACCCAGAGCAGGGAAGAGTCCTACAATGAGCAGTTCTTC; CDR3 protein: CATQSREESYNEQFF
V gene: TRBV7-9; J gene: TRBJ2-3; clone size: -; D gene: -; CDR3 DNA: TGTGCCAGCAGCTCGGGGAACGGACAGCGGTATTTT; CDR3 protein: CASSSGNGQRYF
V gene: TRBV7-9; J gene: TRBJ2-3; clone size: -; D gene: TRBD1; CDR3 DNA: TGTGCCAGCAGCTCCACCGCAGGGGGACGGGGATATACGCAGTATTTT; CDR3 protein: CASSSTAGGRGYTQYF
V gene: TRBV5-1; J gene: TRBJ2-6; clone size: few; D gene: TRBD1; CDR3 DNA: TGCGCCAGCAGCGCCGGGACAGGGTCATCTGGGGCCAACGTCCTGACTTTC; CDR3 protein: CASSAGTGSSGANVLTF
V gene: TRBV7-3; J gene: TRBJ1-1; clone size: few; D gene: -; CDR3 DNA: TGTGCCAGCAGCACCCGACGGGACACTGAAGCTTTCTTT; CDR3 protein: CASSTRRDTEAFF
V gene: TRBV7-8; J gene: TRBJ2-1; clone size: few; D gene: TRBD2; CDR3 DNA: TGTGCCAGCAGCGCCCGGAGTCTAAACGAGGCTAGCGGTTTCAATGAGCAGTTCTTC; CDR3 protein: CASSARSLNEASGFNEQFF
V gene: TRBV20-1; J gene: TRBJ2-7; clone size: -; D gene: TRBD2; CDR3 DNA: TGCAGTGCGAGCGGGGTCAACGAGCAGTACTTC; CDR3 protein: CSASGVNEQYF
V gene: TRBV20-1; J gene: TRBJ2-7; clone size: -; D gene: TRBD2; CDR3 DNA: TGCAGTGCCCGGACGAGCGGGAGGGTCTCCTACGAGCAGTACTTC; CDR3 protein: CSARTSGRVSYEQYF
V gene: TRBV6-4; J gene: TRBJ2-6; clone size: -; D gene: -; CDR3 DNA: TGTGCCAGCATTCGACCGGCGGGGGGGGCCAACGTCCTGACTTTC; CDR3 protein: CASIRPAGGANVLTF
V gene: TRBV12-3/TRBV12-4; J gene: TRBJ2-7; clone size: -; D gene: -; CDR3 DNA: TGTGCCAGCAGCCCAAACAGGGATTCGTCATGTAACGAGCAGTACTTC; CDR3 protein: CASSPNRDSSCNEQYF
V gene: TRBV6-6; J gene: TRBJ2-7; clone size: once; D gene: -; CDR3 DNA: TGTGCCAGCAGTTACTCGACCCAGGAACTCTCCTACGAGCAGTACTTC; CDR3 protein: CASSYSTQELSYEQYF
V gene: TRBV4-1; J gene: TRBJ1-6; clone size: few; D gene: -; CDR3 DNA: TGCGCCAGCCGGGACCCTGGGAGTTCACCCCTCCACTTT; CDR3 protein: CASRDPGSSPLHF
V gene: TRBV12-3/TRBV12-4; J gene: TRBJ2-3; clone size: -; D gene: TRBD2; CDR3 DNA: TGTGCCAGCAGGTCTAGCGGGAGGGCCCCCCGGGTCACAGATACGCAGTATTTT; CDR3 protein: CASRSSGRAPRVTDTQYF
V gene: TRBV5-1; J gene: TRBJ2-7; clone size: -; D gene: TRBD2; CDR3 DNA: TGCGCCAGCACTGGGACGGCGGTACCTACGGGGGGGGGCGAGCAGTACTTC; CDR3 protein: CASTGTAVPTGGGEQYF
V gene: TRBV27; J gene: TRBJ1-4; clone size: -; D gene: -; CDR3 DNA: TGTGCCAGCAGCCCCACCCGGACAGCCCATAATGAAAAACTGTTTTTT; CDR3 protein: CASSPTRTAHNEKLFF
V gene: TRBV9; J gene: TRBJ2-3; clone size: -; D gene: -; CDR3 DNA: TGTGCCAGCAGCGCCGACAGCGTTAGCACAGATACGCAGTATTTT; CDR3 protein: CASSADSVSTDTQYF
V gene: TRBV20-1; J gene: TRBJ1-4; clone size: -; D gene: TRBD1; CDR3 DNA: TGCAGTGCAGGGACAGGGGTTAATGAAAAACTGTTTTTT; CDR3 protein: CSAGTGVNEKLFF
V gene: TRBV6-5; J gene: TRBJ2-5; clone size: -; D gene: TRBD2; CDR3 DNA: TGTGCCAGCAGTTACTTCACGGGACTAGCGGGAGGGCCAGAGACCCAGTACTTC; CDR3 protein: CASSYFTGLAGGPETQYF
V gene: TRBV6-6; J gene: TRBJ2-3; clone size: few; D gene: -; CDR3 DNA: TGTGCCAGCACCGGCACGGGGGCAGATACGCAGTATTTT; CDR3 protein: CASTGTGADTQYF
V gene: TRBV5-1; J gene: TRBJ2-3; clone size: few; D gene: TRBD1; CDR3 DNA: TGCGCCAGCAGCTGGGGACGGACAGGGGGCGACCTAAGCACAGATACGCAGTATTTT; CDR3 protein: CASSWGRTGGDLSTDTQYF
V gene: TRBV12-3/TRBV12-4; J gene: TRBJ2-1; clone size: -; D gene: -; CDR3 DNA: TGTGCCAGCACCCTGGTGGGGGGGCCGGGGAATGAGCAGTTCTTC; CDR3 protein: CASTLVGGPGNEQFF
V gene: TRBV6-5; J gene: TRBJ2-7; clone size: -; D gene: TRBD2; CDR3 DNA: TGTGCCAGCAGTTCCGTAGCGGGAGGAGGATACGAGCAGTACTTC; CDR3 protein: CASSSVAGGGYEQYF
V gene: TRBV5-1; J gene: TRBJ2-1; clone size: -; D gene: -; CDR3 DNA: TGCGCCAGCACCACCTCCGGGACAAGCTACAATGAGCAGTTCTTC; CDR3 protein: CASTTSGTSYNEQFF
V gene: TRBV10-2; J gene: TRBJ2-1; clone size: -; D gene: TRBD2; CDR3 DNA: TGCGCCACCTTTGACGGGAGGGGTCATGAGCAGTTCTTC; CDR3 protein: CATFDGRGHEQFF
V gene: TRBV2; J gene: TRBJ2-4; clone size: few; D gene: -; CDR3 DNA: TGTGCCACCTCGAGGGGGGTCGAGAACATTCAGTACTTC; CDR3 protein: CATSRGVENIQYF
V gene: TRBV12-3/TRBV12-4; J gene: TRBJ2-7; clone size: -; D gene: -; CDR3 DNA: TGTGCCAGCAGCGGCACGATCAGGAGACGCGAGCAGTACTTC; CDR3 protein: CASSGTIRRREQYF
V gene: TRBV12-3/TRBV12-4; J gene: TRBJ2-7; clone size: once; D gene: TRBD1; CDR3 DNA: TGTGCCAGCAGTTTGGGACAGGGTCCCTACGAGCGGTACTTC; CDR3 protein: CASSLGQGPYERYF
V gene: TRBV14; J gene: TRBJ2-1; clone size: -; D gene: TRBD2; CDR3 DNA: TGTGCCAGCAGCCAAGATTCGCCGACTAGCGGGAGGCCTAGGAGTGAGCAGTTCTTC; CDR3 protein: CASSQDSPTSGRPRSEQFF
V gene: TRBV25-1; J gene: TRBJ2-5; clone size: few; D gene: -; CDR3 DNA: TGTGCCAGCGCCGGGACGCCACCCTGGGAGCAGTACTTC; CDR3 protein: CASAGTPPWEQYF